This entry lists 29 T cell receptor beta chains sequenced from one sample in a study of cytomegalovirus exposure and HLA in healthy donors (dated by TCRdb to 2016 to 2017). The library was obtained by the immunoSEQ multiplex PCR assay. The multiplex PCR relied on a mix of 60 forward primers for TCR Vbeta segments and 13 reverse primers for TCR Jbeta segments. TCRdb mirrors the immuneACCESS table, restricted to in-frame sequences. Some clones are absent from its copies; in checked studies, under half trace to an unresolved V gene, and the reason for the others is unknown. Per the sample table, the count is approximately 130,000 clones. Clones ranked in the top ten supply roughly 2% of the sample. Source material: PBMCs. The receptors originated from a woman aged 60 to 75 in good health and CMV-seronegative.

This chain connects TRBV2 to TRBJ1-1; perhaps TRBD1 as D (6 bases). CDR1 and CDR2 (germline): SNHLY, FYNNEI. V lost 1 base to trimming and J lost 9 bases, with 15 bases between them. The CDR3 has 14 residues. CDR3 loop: CASSEGYREFKAFF. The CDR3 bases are TGTGCCAGCAGTGAAGGGTACAGGGAATTTAAAGCTTTCTTT.

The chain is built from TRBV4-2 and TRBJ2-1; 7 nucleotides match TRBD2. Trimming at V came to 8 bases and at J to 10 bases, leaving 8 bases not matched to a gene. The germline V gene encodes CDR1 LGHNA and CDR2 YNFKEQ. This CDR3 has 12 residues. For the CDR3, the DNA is TGTGCCAGCCGGGGGGAAGGGAGAGAGCAGTTCTTC. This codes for CASRGEGREQFF.

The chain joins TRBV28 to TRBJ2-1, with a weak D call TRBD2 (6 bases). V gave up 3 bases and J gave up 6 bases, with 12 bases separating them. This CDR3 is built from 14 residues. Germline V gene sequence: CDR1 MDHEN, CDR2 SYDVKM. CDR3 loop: CASSFEGAGNEQFF. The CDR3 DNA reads TGTGCCAGCAGTTTTGAGGGAGCGGGCAATGAGCAGTTCTTC.

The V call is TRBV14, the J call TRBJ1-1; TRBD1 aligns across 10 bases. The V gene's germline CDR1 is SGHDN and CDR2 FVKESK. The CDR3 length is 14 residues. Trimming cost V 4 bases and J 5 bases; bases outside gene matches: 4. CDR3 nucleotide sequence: TGTGCCAGCAGCCGGACAGGGGGACGGACTGAAGCTTTCTTT. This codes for CASSRTGGRTEAFF.

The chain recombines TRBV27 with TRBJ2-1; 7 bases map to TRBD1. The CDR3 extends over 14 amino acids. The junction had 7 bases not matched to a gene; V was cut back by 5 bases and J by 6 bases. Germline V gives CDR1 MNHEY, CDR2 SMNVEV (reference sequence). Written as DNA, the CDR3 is TGTGCCAGCAGTCGAGAGAGGGGGCGCAATGAGCAGTTCTTC. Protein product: CASSRERGRNEQFF.

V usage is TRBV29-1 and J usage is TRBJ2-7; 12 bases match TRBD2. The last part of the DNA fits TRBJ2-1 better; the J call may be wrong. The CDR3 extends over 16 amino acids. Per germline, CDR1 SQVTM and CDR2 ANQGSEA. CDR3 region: CSVVVPSGGAYNEQFF. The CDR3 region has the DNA TGCAGCGTTGTTGTCCCTAGCGGGGGGGCCTACAATGAGCAGTTCTTC.

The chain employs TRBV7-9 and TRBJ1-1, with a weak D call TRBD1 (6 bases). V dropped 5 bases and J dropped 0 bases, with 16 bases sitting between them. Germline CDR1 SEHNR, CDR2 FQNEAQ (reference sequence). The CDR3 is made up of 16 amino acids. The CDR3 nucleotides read TGTGCCAGCAGCGGAAGGACAGTCAGACTGAACACTGAAGCTTTCTTT. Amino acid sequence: CASSGRTVRLNTEAFF.

The CDR3 DNA is TGTGCCAGCAGCCAAACCCGGACAGGTGGAACTGAAGCTTTCTTT. Translation: CASSQTRTGGTEAFF. The chain couples TRBV14 to TRBJ1-1, with TRBD1 matching over 7 bases. CDR1 and CDR2 (germline): SGHDN, FVKESK. The length of the CDR3 is 15 residues. V shed 2 bases, J shed 5 bases, and the junction held 8 bases outside the gene matches.

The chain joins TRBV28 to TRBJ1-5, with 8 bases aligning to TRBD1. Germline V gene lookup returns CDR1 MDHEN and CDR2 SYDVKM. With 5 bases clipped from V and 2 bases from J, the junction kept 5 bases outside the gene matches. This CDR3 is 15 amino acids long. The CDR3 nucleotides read TGTGCCAGCAGTGACCAGGGGGCCGGCAATCAGCCCCAGCATTTT. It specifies CASSDQGAGNQPQHF.

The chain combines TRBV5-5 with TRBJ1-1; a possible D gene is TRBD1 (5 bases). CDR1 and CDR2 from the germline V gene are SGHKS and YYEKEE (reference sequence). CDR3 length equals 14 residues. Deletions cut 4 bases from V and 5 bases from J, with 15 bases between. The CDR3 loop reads CASSPMGGSTEAFF. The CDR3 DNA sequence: TGTGCCAGCAGCCCCATGGGGGGAAGTACTGAAGCTTTCTTT.

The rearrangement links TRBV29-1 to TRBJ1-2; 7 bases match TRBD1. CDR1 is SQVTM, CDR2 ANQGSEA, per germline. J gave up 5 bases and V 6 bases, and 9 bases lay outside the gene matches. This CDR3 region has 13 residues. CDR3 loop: CSVDTGAGYGYTF. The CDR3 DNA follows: TGCAGCGTCGACACAGGGGCAGGGTATGGCTACACCTTC.

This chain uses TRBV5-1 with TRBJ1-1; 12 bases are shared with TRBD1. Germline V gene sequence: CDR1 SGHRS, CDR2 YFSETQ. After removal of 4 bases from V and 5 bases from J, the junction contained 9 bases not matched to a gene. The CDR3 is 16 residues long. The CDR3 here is CASSATGTGGVTEAFF. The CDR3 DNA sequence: TGCGCCAGCAGCGCAACCGGGACAGGGGGCGTGACTGAAGCTTTCTTT.

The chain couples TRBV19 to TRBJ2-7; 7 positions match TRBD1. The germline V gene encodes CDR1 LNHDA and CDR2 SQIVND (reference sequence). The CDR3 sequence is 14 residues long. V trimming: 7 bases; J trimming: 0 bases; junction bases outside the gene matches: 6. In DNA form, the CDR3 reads TGTGCCAGTAAACCGGGACAGAACTCCTACGAGCAGTACTTC. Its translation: CASKPGQNSYEQYF.

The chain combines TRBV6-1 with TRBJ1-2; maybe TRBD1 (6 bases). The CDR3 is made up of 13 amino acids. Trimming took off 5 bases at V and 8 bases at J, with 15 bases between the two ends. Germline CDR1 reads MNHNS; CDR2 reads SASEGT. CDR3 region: CASSTQGFDGYTF. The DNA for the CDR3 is TGTGCCAGCAGTACACAGGGTTTCGACGGCTACACCTTC.

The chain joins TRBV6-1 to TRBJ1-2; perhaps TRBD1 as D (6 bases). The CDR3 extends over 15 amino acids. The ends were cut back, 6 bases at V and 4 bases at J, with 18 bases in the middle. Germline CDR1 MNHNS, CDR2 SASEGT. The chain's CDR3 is CASSPRGQKLYGYTF. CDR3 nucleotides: TGTGCCAGCAGCCCGAGAGGACAGAAGCTCTATGGCTACACCTTC.

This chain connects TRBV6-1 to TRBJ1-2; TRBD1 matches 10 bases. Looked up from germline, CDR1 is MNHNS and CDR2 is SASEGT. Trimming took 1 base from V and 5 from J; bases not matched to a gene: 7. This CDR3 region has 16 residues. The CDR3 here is CASSEEDRGRWYGYTF. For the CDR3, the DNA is TGTGCCAGCAGTGAAGAAGACAGGGGGCGGTGGTATGGCTACACCTTC.

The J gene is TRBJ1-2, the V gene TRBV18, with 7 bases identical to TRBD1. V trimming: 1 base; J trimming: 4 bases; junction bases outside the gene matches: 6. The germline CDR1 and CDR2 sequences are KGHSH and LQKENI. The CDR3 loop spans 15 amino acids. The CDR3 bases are TGTGCCAGCTCACCACAGGGGGCGCGGATCTATGGCTACACCTTC. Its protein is CASSPQGARIYGYTF. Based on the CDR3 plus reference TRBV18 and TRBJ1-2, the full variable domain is NAGVMQNPRHLVRRRGQEARLRCSPMKGHSHVYWYRQLPEEGLKFMVYLQKENIIDESGMPKERFSAEFPKEGPSILRIQQVVRGDSAAYFCASSPQGARIYGYTFGSGTRLTVV.

CDR3 nucleotide sequence: TGTGCCAGCAGCCTTACAGGGAGCCAAGCCTCTGGGGCCAACGTCCTGACTTTC. Translated: CASSLTGSQASGANVLTF. The rearrangement uses TRBV27 and TRBJ2-6, with TRBD1 as a possible D gene (6 bases). Germline V gene sequence: CDR1 MNHEY, CDR2 SMNVEV (reference sequence). The CDR3 is 18 residues long. V lost 6 bases and J lost 0, with 18 bases in between.

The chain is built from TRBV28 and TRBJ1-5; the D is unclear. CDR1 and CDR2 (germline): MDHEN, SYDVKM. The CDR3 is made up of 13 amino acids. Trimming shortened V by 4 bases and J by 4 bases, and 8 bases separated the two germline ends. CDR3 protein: CASSSPLNQPQHF. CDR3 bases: TGTGCCAGCAGTTCCCCCCTTAATCAGCCCCAGCATTTT.

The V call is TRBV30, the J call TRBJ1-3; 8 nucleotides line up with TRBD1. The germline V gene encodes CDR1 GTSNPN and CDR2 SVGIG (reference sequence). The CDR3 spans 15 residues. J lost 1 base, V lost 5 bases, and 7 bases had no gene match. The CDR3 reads CAWGDRGRSGNTIYF. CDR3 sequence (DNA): TGTGCCTGGGGTGACAGGGGTAGGTCTGGAAACACCATATATTTT.

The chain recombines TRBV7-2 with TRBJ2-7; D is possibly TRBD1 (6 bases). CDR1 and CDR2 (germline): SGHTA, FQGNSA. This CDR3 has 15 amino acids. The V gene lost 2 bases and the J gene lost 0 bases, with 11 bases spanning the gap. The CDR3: CASSLTQGFSYEQYF. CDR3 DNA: TGTGCCAGCAGCTTAACCCAGGGGTTCTCCTACGAGCAGTACTTC.

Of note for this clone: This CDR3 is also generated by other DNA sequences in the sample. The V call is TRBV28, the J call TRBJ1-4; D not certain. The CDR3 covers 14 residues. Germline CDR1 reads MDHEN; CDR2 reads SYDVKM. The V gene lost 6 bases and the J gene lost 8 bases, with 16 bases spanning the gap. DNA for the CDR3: TGTGCCAGCAGCTTTTCCCAGTTGGAGGAAAAACTGTTTTTT. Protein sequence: CASSFSQLEEKLFF.

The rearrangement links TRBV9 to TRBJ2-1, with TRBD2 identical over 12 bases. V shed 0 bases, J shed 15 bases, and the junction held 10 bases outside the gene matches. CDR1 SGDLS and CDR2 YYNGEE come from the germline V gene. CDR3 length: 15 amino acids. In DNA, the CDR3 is TGTGCCAGCAGCGTAGCGGCTAGCGGGGGGGATCCCCTGTTCTTC. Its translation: CASSVAASGGDPLFF.

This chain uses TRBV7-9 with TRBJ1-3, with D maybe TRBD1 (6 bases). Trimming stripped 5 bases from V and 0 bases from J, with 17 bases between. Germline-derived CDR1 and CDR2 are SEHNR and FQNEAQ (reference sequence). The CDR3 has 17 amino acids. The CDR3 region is CASSPTTGFYSGNTIYF. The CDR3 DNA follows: TGTGCCAGCAGCCCCACGACAGGTTTCTACTCTGGAAACACCATATATTTT.

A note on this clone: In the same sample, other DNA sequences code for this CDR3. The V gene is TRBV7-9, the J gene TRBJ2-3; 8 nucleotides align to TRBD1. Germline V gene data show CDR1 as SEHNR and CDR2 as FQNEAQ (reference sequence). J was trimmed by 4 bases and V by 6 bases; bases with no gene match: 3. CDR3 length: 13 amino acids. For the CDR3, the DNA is TGTGCCAGCAGTCCCAGGGGGCCAGATACGCAGTATTTT. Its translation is CASSPRGPDTQYF. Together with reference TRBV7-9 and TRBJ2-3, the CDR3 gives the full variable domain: DTGVSQNPRHKITKRGQNVTFRCDPISEHNRLYWYRQTLGQGPEFLTYFQNEAQLEKSRLLSDRFSAERPKGSFSTLEIQRTEQGDSAMYLCASSPRGPDTQYFGPGTRLTVL.

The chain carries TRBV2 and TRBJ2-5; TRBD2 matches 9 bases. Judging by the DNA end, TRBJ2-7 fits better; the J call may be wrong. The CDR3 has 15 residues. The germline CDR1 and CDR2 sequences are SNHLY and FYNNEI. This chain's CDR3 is CASSEAWRGGGEQYF. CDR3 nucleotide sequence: TGTGCCAGCAGTGAAGCCTGGCGGGGGGGAGGCGAGCAGTACTTC.

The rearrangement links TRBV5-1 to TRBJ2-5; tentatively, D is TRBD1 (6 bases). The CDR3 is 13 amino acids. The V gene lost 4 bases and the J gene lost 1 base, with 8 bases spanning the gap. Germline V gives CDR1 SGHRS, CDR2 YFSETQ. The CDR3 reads CASSRDIQETQYF. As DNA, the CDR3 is TGCGCCAGCAGCAGGGACATCCAAGAGACCCAGTACTTC.

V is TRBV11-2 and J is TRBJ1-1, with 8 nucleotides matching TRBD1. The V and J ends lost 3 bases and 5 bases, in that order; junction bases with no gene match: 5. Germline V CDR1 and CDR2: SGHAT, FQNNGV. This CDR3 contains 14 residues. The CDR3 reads CASSFRQGRTEAFF. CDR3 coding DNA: TGTGCCAGCAGCTTCCGACAGGGGAGGACTGAAGCTTTCTTT. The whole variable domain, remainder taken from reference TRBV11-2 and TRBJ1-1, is EAGVAQSPRYKIIEKRQSVAFWCNPISGHATLYWYQQILGQGPKLLIQFQNNGVVDDSQLPKDRFSAERLKGVDSTLKIQPAKLEDSAVYLCASSFRQGRTEAFFGQGTRLTVV.

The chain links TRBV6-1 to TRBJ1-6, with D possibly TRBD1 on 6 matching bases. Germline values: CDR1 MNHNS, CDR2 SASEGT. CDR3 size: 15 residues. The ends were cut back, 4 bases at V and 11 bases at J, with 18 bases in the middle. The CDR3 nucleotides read TGTGCCAGCAGTGCAAAACAGGGTGTGTCGCCACCCCTCCACTTT. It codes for CASSAKQGVSPPLHF.